This TCR beta chain appears in the sequencing data of a study of long-term antiretroviral therapy in people with HIV. General study findings and limits: Unavailable data included ART adherence, viral resistance and therapy changes (switches in treatment). Repertoires from HIV showed CDR3 length ranges narrower than those of controls.

Details on this clone: The antigen remains unidentified.

Trimming at V came to 3 bases and at J to 3 bases, leaving 5 bases not matched to a gene. The CDR3 loop spans 16 amino acids. Germline CDR1 LNHNV, CDR2 YYDKDF (reference sequence). Researchers ran immunoSEQ v3.0 at survey level. Repertoires were generated with immunoSEQ multiplex PCR, while TCRdb's copy carries only in-frame clones and drops some. This table has tens of thousands of clones, approximately 86% appearing once. Cryopreserved PBMC, at roughly 1-11 million per sample, were present before DNA extraction. The chain recombines TRBV15 with TRBJ2-3; TRBD2 matches 11 bases. The sample here was unsorted PBMCs, taken around 4.5 years after starting antiretroviral therapy. The receptor was isolated from a man aged 25-45 years with HIV. In nucleotides, the CDR3 is TGTGCCACCAGCAGGGAACTAGCGGGAGCTACAGATACGCAGTATTTT. Translation gives CATSRELAGATDTQYF.